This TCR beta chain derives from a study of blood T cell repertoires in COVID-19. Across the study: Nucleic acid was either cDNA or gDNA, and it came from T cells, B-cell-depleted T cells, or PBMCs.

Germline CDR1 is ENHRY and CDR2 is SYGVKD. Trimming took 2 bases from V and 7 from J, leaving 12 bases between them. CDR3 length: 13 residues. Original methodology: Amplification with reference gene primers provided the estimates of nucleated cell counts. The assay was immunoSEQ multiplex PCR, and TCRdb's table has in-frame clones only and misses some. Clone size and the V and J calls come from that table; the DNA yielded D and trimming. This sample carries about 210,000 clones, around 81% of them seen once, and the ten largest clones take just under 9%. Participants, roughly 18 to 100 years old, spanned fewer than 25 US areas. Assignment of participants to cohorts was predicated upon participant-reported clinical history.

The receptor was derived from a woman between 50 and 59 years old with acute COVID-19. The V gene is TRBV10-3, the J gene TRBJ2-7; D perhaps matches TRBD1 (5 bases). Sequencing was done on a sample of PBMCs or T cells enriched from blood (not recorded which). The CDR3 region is CAISEISGWEQYF. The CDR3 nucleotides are TGTGCCATCAGTGAGATTTCAGGGTGGGAGCAGTACTTC.